A single sample is the source of the 13 T cell receptor beta chains below, sequenced in a study of vaccination and CD4 T cells after COVID-19. Cultured CD4+ T cell DNA underwent sequencing with the Oncomine TCR Beta short-read assay. A single record per CDR3 protein comes from TCRdb applying MiXCR to the PCR reads. The sample has more than 12,000 distinct CDR3 sequences, just over 20% seen once. These TCRs' antigens remain unknown. Treatment reported: roughly ten-day PBMC culture with coronavirus spike peptide pools or control peptides (ViraFEST assay). Sequenced material: CD4+ T cells from blood, cultured in vitro, taken before SARS-CoV-2 vaccination. The source of these receptors is a human donor who received a COVID-19 vaccine.

This clonotype was observed a few times. CDR3 sequence: CASSSLRRQGKQETQYF. CDR3 nucleotides: TGTGCCAGCAGTTCACTCCGCCGACAGGGAAAGCAAGAGACCCAGTACTTC. V gene TRBV6-5 combines with J gene TRBJ2-5, with 7 bases lining up with TRBD1. The CDR3 is 17 amino acids. V lost 4 bases, J lost 2 bases, and 13 bases stayed unmatched. Germline CDR1 and CDR2: MNHEY and SVGAGI.

A few counts support this clonotype. The chain is built from TRBV7-8 and TRBJ2-1; D possibly corresponds to TRBD1 (6 bases). The CDR3 covers 13 residues. Trimming took off 5 bases at V and 8 bases at J, with 13 bases between the two ends. Looked up from germline, CDR1 is SGHVS and CDR2 is FQNEAQ. In DNA form, the CDR3 reads TGTGCCAGCAGCGCCGGAAGGGGGTATGAGCAGTTCTTC. As protein: CASSAGRGYEQFF.

This chain uses TRBV24-1 with TRBJ2-3, with D perhaps TRBD1 (5 bases). The V end was cut by 0 bases, the J end by 3 bases, with 12 bases between. Germline CDR1 KGHDR, CDR2 SFDVKD. The CDR3 has 16 residues. The CDR3, as DNA: TGTGCCACCAGTGATTTGGGGCAGGGTGTGACAGATACGCAGTATTTT. This translates into CATSDLGQGVTDTQYF.

The CDR3 reads CASSFSRTSASTDTQYF. CDR3 bases: TGTGCCAGCAGTTTCTCCAGGACTAGCGCTAGCACAGATACGCAGTATTTT. V and J are TRBV12-3 or TRBV12-4 and TRBJ2-3; 9 nucleotides match TRBD2. The junction had 7 bases not matched to a gene; V was cut back by 3 bases and J by 0 bases. The CDR3 extends over 17 amino acids.

This clonotype was seen only a few times. The chain recombines TRBV6-1 with TRBJ2-3, with D perhaps assigned TRBD1 or TRBD2 (5 bases each). V was shortened by 6 bases and J by 4 bases, with 14 bases between the two germline ends. This CDR3 spans 14 amino acids. In germline, CDR1 is MNHNS, CDR2 SASEGT. CDR3 amino acids: CASSPPGQPDTQYF. CDR3 in DNA: TGTGCCAGCAGCCCCCCGGGGCAGCCAGATACGCAGTATTTT.

By proportion, this clonotype is medium-sized (0.01 to 0.1%). V is TRBV6-1 and J is TRBJ2-3; TRBD2 might be the D (6 bases). The V end lost 7 bases, the J end lost 3 bases, and 14 bases lay between the germline ends. This CDR3 comprises 14 residues. The germline gives CDR1 MNHNS, CDR2 SASEGT. The CDR3 region is CASKQTRWTDTQYF. CDR3 nucleotide sequence: TGTGCCAGCAAACAGACTAGGTGGACAGATACGCAGTATTTT.

This clonotype has a handful of counts. This chain connects TRBV20-1 to TRBJ1-3; D unresolved. V dropped 1 base and J dropped 4 bases, with 2 bases sitting between them. Germline values: CDR1 DFQATT, CDR2 SNEGSKA (reference sequence). The CDR3 sequence is 11 residues long. CDR3 sequence reads: CSARGGNTIYF. As DNA, the CDR3 is TGCAGTGCTAGAGGGGGAAACACCATATATTTT.

This clonotype was found a few times. The chain is built from TRBV6-1 and TRBJ1-1; weak D call: TRBD1 (6 bases). This CDR3 is built from 15 residues. Germline CDR1 is MNHNS and CDR2 is SASEGT. Trimming removed 1 base at V and 0 bases at J, with 9 bases between. The CDR3 DNA reads as TGTGCCAGCAGTGAAGGACAGGTCTTGAACACTGAAGCTTTCTTT. It translates to CASSEGQVLNTEAFF.

The chain links TRBV14 to TRBJ2-3; D remains unclear. Between the trimmed V and J ends, which lost 1 base and 7 bases, there was a span of 12 bases. Germline V CDR1 and CDR2: SGHDN, FVKESK. CDR3 length: 14 amino acids. The CDR3 is CASSQGDSRHTQYF. CDR3 bases: TGTGCCAGCAGCCAAGGCGACTCCCGTCATACGCAGTATTTT.

This clonotype was observed a handful of times. The chain has TRBV19 and TRBJ1-2; D perhaps matches TRBD1 (5 bases). From germline, CDR1 is LNHDA and CDR2 SQIVND (reference sequence). Trimming removed 5 bases from V and 7 bases from J, with 17 bases in between. The CDR3 runs to 14 residues. The CDR3 loop reads CASSFRDVRGGYTF. CDR3 in DNA: TGTGCCAGTAGTTTCCGGGACGTTCGCGGTGGCTACACCTTC. Based on the CDR3 plus reference TRBV19 and TRBJ1-2, the full variable domain is DGGITQSPKYLFRKEGQNVTLSCEQNLNHDAMYWYRQDPGQGLRLIYYSQIVNDFQKGDIAEGYSVSREKKESFPLTVTSAQKNPTAFYLCASSFRDVRGGYTFGSGTRLTVV.

Only a few counts were recorded for this clonotype. The chain links TRBV20-1 to TRBJ2-3, with 10 bases identical to TRBD2. This CDR3 contains 17 residues. J lost 4 bases, V lost 7 bases, and 17 bases had no gene match. CDR1 DFQATT and CDR2 SNEGSKA come from the germline V gene (reference sequence). CDR3 nucleotide sequence: TGCAGTGTCCCCCGGAGCGGGGGGGCAGAGGGGGCAGATACGCAGTATTTT. This gives the protein CSVPRSGGAEGADTQYF.

In its sample, this clonotype was seen a few times. V is TRBV19 and J is TRBJ2-5; D is ambiguous. CDR1 and CDR2 (germline): LNHDA, SQIVND (reference sequence). The CDR3 consists of 14 residues. Deletions cut 1 base from V and 5 bases from J, with 11 bases between. The CDR3 reads CASSIGSVGETQYF. In DNA form, the CDR3 reads TGTGCCAGTAGTATAGGGTCCGTGGGGGAGACCCAGTACTTC.

In DNA, the CDR3 is TGTGCCAGCAGCCCCCAGGTGGCGTCCCACGAGCAGTACTTC. Its protein product is CASSPQVASHEQYF. The chain couples TRBV9 to TRBJ2-7; the D is unclear. V dropped 4 bases and J dropped 5 bases, with 16 bases sitting between them. The CDR3 sequence is 14 residues long. The germline CDR1 and CDR2 sequences are SGDLS and YYNGEE.